What follows describes a single T cell receptor beta chain. Its antigen is undetermined. This sample was included in a study of shared clonotypes between healthy human individuals. The study's findings and limits: The study's rarefaction showed incomplete sorted-subset sequencing despite large depth. Naive subsets generally exceeded memory subsets in estimated richness. Generation of non-shared clonotypes was less probable than generation of clonotypes shared by all four donors.

The CDR3 loop spans 16 amino acids. Germline values: CDR1 SGHDT, CDR2 YYEEEE. Trimming removed 3 bases from V and 5 bases from J; junction bases left unmatched: 12. Generated by immunoSEQ multiplex PCR, the TCRdb table keeps only in-frame clones and is missing some. The table lists around 2.1 million clones, more than 90% of them singletons. Sequenced sample: naive CD4+ T cells sorted from blood. Specified subset: CD45RA+ positively selected. This receptor was taken from a man between 18 and 35 years old in good health. V is TRBV5-6 and J is TRBJ2-7, with 9 bases aligning to TRBD2. The CDR3 is CASSWQGGGRAHEQYF. The DNA for the CDR3 is TGTGCCAGCAGCTGGCAGGGTGGCGGGAGGGCCCACGAGCAGTACTTC.